These T cell receptor beta chains were read from a single sample in a study of response to subunit inactivated influenza vaccine. Using its own MiXCR run on the RT-PCR reads, TCRdb lists one record per CDR3 protein. The repertoire consists of 500,000 to 550,000 distinct CDR3 sequences, with roughly a quarter occurring once and the leading ten covering 2.8%. The data were also submitted as part of a second study, on T cells expressing NK-cell markers.

The sample here was CD4+ T cells sorted from PBMCs, taken 11 to 12 days after vaccination. All receptors come from a man in his fifties or sixties who received an inactivated influenza vaccine. The CDR3 runs from the conserved cysteine through the conserved F or W. D genes are given only for firm matches. Some rows have no size entry. The others give once, few or many, or a class for an expanded clone.

CDR3,DNA,size,J,V,D
CASSTRDRGLGKLFF,TGTGCCAGCAGTACCCGGGACAGGGGGCTCGGAAAACTGTTTTTT,few,TRBJ1-4,TRBV6-1,TRBD1
CASSQPGQGLADTQYF,TGCGCCAGCAGCCAACCGGGACAGGGGTTAGCAGATACGCAGTATTTT,NA,TRBJ2-3,TRBV4-1,TRBD1
CASSLTGSNAELFF,TGTGCCAGCAGTTTAACGGGATCGAATGCGGAGCTGTTTTTT,NA,TRBJ2-2,TRBV27,NA
CASSIGQGGGMNTEAFF,TGCGCCAGCAGCATCGGACAGGGAGGGGGCATGAACACTGAAGCTTTCTTT,few,TRBJ1-1,TRBV5-1,TRBD1
CASSRGLLSTDTQYF,TGTGCCAGCAGTCGCGGGCTACTTAGCACAGATACGCAGTATTTT,NA,TRBJ2-3,TRBV12-3/TRBV12-4,NA
CSARYGQETQYF,TGCAGTGCTAGATACGGCCAAGAGACCCAGTACTTC,few,TRBJ2-5,TRBV20-1,NA
CASSPGRAREKLFF,TGTGCCAGCAGCCCCGGGAGGGCCAGGGAAAAACTGTTTTTT,NA,TRBJ1-4,TRBV7-2,NA
CATSDFAGPDETQYF,TGTGCCACCAGTGATTTCGCTGGACCAGACGAGACCCAGTACTTC,NA,TRBJ2-5,TRBV24-1,NA
CSAATSGYNEQFF,TGCAGTGCGGCGACTAGCGGTTACAATGAGCAGTTCTTC,NA,TRBJ2-1,TRBV20-1,TRBD2
CASSLGRAGGSYYEQYF,TGTGCCAGCAGCTTAGGCAGAGCGGGGGGTTCGTACTACGAGCAGTACTTC,NA,TRBJ2-7,TRBV7-2,TRBD2
CSAFRQPEQFF,TGCAGTGCCTTTAGACAGCCCGAGCAGTTCTTC,NA,TRBJ2-1,TRBV20-1,NA
CASTRDLTDTQYF,TGTGCCAGCACCCGAGACCTCACAGATACGCAGTATTTT,few,TRBJ2-3,TRBV2,NA
CASIPGTGGMAGELFF,TGCGCCAGCATTCCCGGGACAGGGGGAATGGCCGGGGAGCTGTTTTTT,NA,TRBJ2-2,TRBV5-1,TRBD1
CASSEAPGQPSYEQYF,TGTGCCAGCAGCGAAGCTCCGGGACAGCCGTCCTACGAGCAGTACTTC,few,TRBJ2-7,TRBV21-1,NA
CSARKTGAYEQYF,TGCAGTGCTAGGAAGACAGGCGCCTACGAGCAGTACTTC,NA,TRBJ2-7,TRBV20-1,NA
CASSLNPTGARYGYTF,TGTGCCAGCAGTTTAAACCCGACAGGGGCACGCTATGGCTACACCTTC,NA,TRBJ1-2,TRBV27,TRBD1
CASNLAAGGSYNEQFF,TGTGCCAGCAACCTGGCGGCGGGGGGCTCCTACAATGAGCAGTTCTTC,NA,TRBJ2-1,TRBV6-2/TRBV6-3,TRBD2
CSARESGTGNTEAFF,TGCAGTGCTAGAGAATCCGGGACAGGGAACACTGAAGCTTTCTTT,NA,TRBJ1-1,TRBV20-1,TRBD1
CASSPTTGGRSYNEQFF,TGCGCCAGCAGCCCAACGACAGGGGGCAGGTCCTACAATGAGCAGTTCTTC,NA,TRBJ2-1,TRBV5-1,TRBD1
CASSFTPGSGANVLTF,TGCGCCAGCAGCTTTACACCCGGCTCTGGGGCCAACGTCCTGACTTTC,NA,TRBJ2-6,TRBV5-1,NA
CASSVLWGEQFF,TGTGCCAGCAGCGTGCTTTGGGGCGAGCAGTTCTTC,many,TRBJ2-1,TRBV9,NA
CASRLDWRAGEQYF,TGCGCCAGCAGGTTGGATTGGAGGGCGGGCGAGCAGTACTTC,few,TRBJ2-7,TRBV5-1,NA
CSARDLAGEYNEQFF,TGCAGTGCTAGAGATCTAGCGGGGGAGTACAATGAGCAGTTCTTC,few,TRBJ2-1,TRBV20-1,TRBD2
CASSRTDLYNEQFF,TGTGCCAGCAGTAGGACAGACCTCTACAATGAGCAGTTCTTC,few,TRBJ2-1,TRBV12-3/TRBV12-4,NA
CASRFSGTSYNEQFF,TGTGCCAGCCGCTTCTCCGGGACTAGCTACAATGAGCAGTTCTTC,few,TRBJ2-1,TRBV12-3/TRBV12-4,TRBD2
CASSPASTNTEAFF,TGTGCCAGCAGTCCTGCATCGACTAACACTGAAGCTTTCTTT,NA,TRBJ1-1,TRBV6-2/TRBV6-3,NA
CASSSWLSSYNSPLHF,TGTGCCAGCAGCTCTTGGCTGAGCTCCTATAATTCACCCCTCCACTTT,few,TRBJ1-6,TRBV7-2,NA